This T cell receptor (beta chain) was sequenced in a study of blood T cell repertoires in COVID-19. Study at large: COVID-19 samples, acute and convalescent, were from the United States, Italy and Spain. T cells, B-cell-depleted T cells, or PBMCs provided the cDNA or gDNA that served as material.

V dropped 0 bases and J dropped 1 base, with 15 bases sitting between them. CDR3 length equals 17 residues. CDR1 ENHRY and CDR2 SYGVKD come from the germline V gene. As originally analysed: Amplification of reference gene primers provided the estimated nucleated cell counts. Only in-frame clones appear in the TCRdb table, and some are missing; sequencing was by immunoSEQ multiplex PCR. That table gives V, J and clone size, and the DNA gave D and trimming. The table lists about 190,000 clones, around 88% of them singletons. This receptor was taken from a woman aged 25 to 45 with acute or convalescent COVID-19. The sequenced sample consisted of peripheral blood. The rearrangement joins TRBV10-3 to TRBJ1-1; D is unclear. CDR3 region: CAISESLADSGNTEAFF. In nucleotides, the CDR3 is TGTGCCATCAGTGAGTCGTTGGCAGATAGCGGGAACACTGAAGCTTTCTTT.